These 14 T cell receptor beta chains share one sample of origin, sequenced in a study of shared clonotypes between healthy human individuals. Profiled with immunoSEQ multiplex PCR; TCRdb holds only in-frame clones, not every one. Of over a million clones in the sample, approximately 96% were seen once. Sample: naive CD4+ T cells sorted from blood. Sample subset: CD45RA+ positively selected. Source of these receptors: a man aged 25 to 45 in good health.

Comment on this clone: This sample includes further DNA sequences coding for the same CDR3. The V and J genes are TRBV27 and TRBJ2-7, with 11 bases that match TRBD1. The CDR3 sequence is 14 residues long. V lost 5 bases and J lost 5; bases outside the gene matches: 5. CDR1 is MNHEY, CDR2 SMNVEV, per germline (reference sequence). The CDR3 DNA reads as TGTGCCAGCAGTCCCGGGACAGGGGGACACGAGCAGTACTTC. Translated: CASSPGTGGHEQYF.

The CDR3: CASSLADRVYGYTF. CDR3 coding DNA: TGTGCCAGCAGCTTGGCGGACAGGGTCTATGGCTACACCTTC. The J gene is TRBJ1-2, the V gene TRBV5-4; 8 bases map to TRBD1. J lost 4 bases, V lost 0 bases, and 2 bases had no gene match. The CDR3 runs to 14 residues. Germline V gene data show CDR1 as SGHNT and CDR2 as YYREEE (reference sequence).

CDR3: CASSEGRAAGPLNGYTF. In DNA form, the CDR3 reads TGTGCCAGCAGTGAAGGTCGCGCTGCAGGACCCCTAAATGGCTACACCTTC. The chain recombines TRBV6-1 with TRBJ1-2; no firm D call. CDR1 and CDR2 (germline): MNHNS, SASEGT. This CDR3 is 17 amino acids long. Trimming shortened V by 1 base and J by 6 bases, and 21 bases separated the two germline ends.

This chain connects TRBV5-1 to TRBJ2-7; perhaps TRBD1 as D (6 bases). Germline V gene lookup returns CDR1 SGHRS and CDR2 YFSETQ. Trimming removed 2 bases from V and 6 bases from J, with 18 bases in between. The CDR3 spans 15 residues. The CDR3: CASSFRTDDLGEQYF. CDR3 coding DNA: TGCGCCAGCAGCTTTAGGACAGACGACTTAGGCGAGCAGTACTTC.

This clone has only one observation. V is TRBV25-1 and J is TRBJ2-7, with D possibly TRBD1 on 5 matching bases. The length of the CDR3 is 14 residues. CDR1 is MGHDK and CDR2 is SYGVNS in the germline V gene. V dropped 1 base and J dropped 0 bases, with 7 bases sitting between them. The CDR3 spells CASSELGASYEQYF. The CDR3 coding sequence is TGTGCCAGCAGTGAATTAGGGGCCTCCTACGAGCAGTACTTC.

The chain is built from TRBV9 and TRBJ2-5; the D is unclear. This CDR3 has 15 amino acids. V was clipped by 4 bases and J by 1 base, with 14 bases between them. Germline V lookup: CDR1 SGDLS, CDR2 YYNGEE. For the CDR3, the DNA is TGTGCCAGCAGCCCAGCCGAATGGTTCCAAGAGACCCAGTACTTC. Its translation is CASSPAEWFQETQYF. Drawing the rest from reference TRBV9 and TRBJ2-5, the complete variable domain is DSGVTQTPKHLITATGQRVTLRCSPRSGDLSVYWYQQSLDQGLQFLIQYYNGEERAKGNILERFSAQQFPDLHSELNLSSLELGDSALYFCASSPAEWFQETQYFGPGTRLLVL.

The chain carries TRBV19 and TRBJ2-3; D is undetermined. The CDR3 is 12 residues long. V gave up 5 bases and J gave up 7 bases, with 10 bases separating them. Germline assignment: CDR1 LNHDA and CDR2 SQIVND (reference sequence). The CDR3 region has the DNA TGTGCCAGTAGTTTGACGGATAATACGCAGTATTTT. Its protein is CASSLTDNTQYF.

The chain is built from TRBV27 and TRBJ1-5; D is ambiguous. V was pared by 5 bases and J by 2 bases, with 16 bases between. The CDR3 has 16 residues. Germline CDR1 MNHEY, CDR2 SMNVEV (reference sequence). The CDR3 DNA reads TGTGCCAGCAGTCCAGGACGTTTCATGGGCAATCAGCCCCAGCATTTT. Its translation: CASSPGRFMGNQPQHF.

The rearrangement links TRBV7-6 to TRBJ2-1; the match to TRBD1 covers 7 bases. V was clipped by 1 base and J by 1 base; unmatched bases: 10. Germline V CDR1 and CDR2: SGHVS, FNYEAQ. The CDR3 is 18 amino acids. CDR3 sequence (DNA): TGTGCCAGCAGCTTAGACATACAGGGGTATGGGTCCTACAATGAGCAGTTCTTC. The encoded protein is CASSLDIQGYGSYNEQFF.

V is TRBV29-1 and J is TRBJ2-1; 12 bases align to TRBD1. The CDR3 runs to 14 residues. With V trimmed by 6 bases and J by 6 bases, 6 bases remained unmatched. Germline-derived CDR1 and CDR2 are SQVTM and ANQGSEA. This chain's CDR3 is CSVTGTGGINEQFF. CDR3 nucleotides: TGCAGCGTGACCGGGACAGGGGGCATCAATGAGCAGTTCTTC.

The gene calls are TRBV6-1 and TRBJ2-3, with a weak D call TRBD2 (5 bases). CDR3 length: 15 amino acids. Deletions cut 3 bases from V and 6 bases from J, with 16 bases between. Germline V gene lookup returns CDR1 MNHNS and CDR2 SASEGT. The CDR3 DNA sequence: TGTGCCAGCAGTGACAACGGACCGACGGGGGATACGCAGTATTTT. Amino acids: CASSDNGPTGDTQYF.

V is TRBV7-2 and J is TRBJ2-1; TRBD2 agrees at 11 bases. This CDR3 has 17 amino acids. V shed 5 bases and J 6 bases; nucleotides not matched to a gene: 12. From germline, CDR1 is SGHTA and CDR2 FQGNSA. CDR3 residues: CASSPDIAGGRRNEQFF. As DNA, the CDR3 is TGTGCCAGCAGCCCCGATATAGCGGGAGGGCGACGCAATGAGCAGTTCTTC. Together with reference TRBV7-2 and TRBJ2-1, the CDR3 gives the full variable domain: GAGVSQSPSNKVTEKGKDVELRCDPISGHTALYWYRQSLGQGLEFLIYFQGNSAPDKSGLPSDRFSAERTGGSVSTLTIQRTQQEDSAVYLCASSPDIAGGRRNEQFFGPGTRLTVL.

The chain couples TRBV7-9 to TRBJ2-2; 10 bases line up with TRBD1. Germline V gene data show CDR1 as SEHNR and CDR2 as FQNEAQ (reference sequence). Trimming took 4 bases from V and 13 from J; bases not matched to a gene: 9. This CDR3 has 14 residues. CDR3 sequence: CASSSTDRDRGLFF. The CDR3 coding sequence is TGTGCCAGCAGCTCGACAGACCGGGACAGGGGGCTGTTTTTT.

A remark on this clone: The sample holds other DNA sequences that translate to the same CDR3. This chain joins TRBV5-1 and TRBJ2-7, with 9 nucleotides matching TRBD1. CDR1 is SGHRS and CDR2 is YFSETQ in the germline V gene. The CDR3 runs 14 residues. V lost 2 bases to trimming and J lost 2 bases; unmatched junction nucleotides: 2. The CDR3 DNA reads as TGCGCCAGCAGCTTTGGGACAGGGACCTACGAGCAGTACTTC. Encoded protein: CASSFGTGTYEQYF.